The 21 T cell receptor beta chains listed next were all sequenced from one sample in a study of tumor and adjacent non-tumor tissue in lung cancer. A modified ARM-PCR protocol with three rounds of nested PCR amplified TCRbeta. One entry per CDR3 protein, called by TCRdb with MiXCR from the multiplex PCR reads. Among over 80,000 distinct CDR3 sequences listed, more than 80% were seen once. The template was RNA from unsorted bulk tissue. More than 3 cm separated this lung sample from the edge of the tumor. The sequencing sample was made of distant non-tumor lung tissue. The receptors originated from a man aged 60-69 years with small cell lung cancer.

This clonotype was counted a few times. The CDR3 DNA reads TGCGCCAGCAGCTGGGGTCCCAGGGAGCCGCAGTATTTT. It is translated as CASSWGPREPQYF. This chain joins TRBV5-1 and TRBJ2-3, with D perhaps given as TRBD1 or TRBD2 (5 bases each). Trimming pared 3 bases from V and 10 bases from J, leaving 15 bases between. Germline V gene sequence: CDR1 SGHRS, CDR2 YFSETQ. This CDR3 has 13 residues.

As for this clonotype: A read error may explain this, as a much larger clone is one base away. The chain joins TRBV20-1 to TRBJ1-5, with a possible D match to TRBD1 (6 bases). There are 13 residues in the CDR3. Germline V gene lookup returns CDR1 DFQATT and CDR2 SNEGSKA (reference sequence). CDR3 region: CSTRGESNQPQHF. Here the CDR3 DNA reads TGCAGTACTAGGGGGGAATCAAATCAGCCCCAGCATTTT.

In its sample, this clonotype was seen once. This chain links TRBV29-1 with TRBJ2-1; D remains unclear. The CDR3 runs 15 residues. V was cut by 4 bases and J by 5 bases, with 18 bases left in between. Per germline, CDR1 SQVTM and CDR2 ANQGSEA. CDR3 sequence reads: CSVVSQFPSHNEQFF. In DNA form, the CDR3 reads TGCAGCGTTGTGTCCCAGTTCCCCTCGCACAATGAGCAGTTCTTC.

With regard to this clonotype: The junction shows a germline mismatch at one end, possibly a read error. This chain connects TRBV12-3 or TRBV12-4 to TRBJ1-2; 9 nucleotides match TRBD1. The CDR3 runs to 14 residues. CDR3 loop: CDSSLGTGRNGYTF. The CDR3 DNA reads as TGTGACAGCAGTCTCGGGACAGGGAGAAATGGCTACACCTTC.

About this clonotype: Relative to the germline gene, one junction end is altered; a read error may explain this. The rearrangement joins TRBV5-4 to TRBJ2-2, with D perhaps TRBD2 (5 bases). This CDR3 has 14 residues. CDR1 is SGHNT, CDR2 YYREEE, per germline (reference sequence). The CDR3 DNA follows: TGTGCCAGTAGCTCCGTCGCGAACTCCGGGGAGCTGTTTTTC. It encodes CASSSVANSGELFF.

This clonotype appeared a single time. Lacking the conserved final phenylalanine or tryptophan, this CDR3 likely reflects a read error. The chain links TRBV6-2 or TRBV6-3 to TRBJ2-7, with D possibly TRBD1 on 5 matching bases. There are 13 residues in the CDR3. V dropped 0 bases and J dropped 6 bases, with 9 bases sitting between them. Germline loops: CDR1 MNHEY, CDR2 SVGEGT. CDR3: CASSYSRVGEQYD. For the CDR3, the DNA is TGTGCCAGCAGTTACTCCAGGGTAGGCGAGCAGTACGAC.

This clonotype was observed many times. The chain recombines TRBV7-9 with TRBJ1-2, with 7 bases matching TRBD1. Germline CDR1 reads SEHNR; CDR2 reads FQNEAQ (reference sequence). CDR3 length: 14 residues. Germline trimming cut 5 bases from V and 6 bases from J; bases unmatched to any gene: 9. CDR3 DNA sequence: TGTGCCAGCAGCATATCAACAGGGGCCCATGGCTACACCTTC. Translated: CASSISTGAHGYTF. Full variable domain (rest looked up from reference TRBV7-9 and TRBJ1-2): DTGVSQNPRHKITKRGQNVTFRCDPISEHNRLYWYRQTLGQGPEFLTYFQNEAQLEKSRLLSDRFSAERPKGSFSTLEIQRTEQGDSAMYLCASSISTGAHGYTFGSGTRLTVV.

Comments on this clonotype: Because the CDR3 is missing its conserved closing phenylalanine or tryptophan, this is likely a read error. The limits of the CDR3 on the DNA are not certain, so only TCRdb's listed CDR3 is given. The CDR3 is CASSLEEKGTQHL. The V call is TRBV11-2, the J call TRBJ2-5. CDR1 and CDR2 (germline): SGHAT, FQNNGV. Ends included, the CDR3 has 13 residues.

The chain employs TRBV12-3 or TRBV12-4 and TRBJ1-2, with D possibly TRBD1 on 6 matching bases. The CDR3 is 15 residues long. V dropped 7 bases and J dropped 4 bases, with 19 bases sitting between them. CDR3 residues: CASNSRLEGVYGYTF. CDR3 bases: TGTGCCAGCAATTCTCGGTTGGAGGGGGTCTATGGCTACACCTTC.

Comments on this clonotype: A junction end diverges from the germline sequence, so it may reflect a read error. The chain is built from TRBV29-1 and TRBJ2-5, with D perhaps TRBD1 or TRBD2 (5 bases each). This CDR3 region has 14 residues. Germline-derived CDR1 and CDR2 are SQVTM and ANQGSEA. This CDR3 reads CRVWGPGKGETQYF. CDR3 in DNA: TGCAGAGTTTGGGGACCCGGAAAGGGAGAGACCCAATACTTC.

A note on this clonotype: Lacking the conserved final phenylalanine or tryptophan, this CDR3 likely reflects a read error. The CDR3 reads CASSSAQAVAGYTL. The CDR3 bases are TGTGCCAGCAGTTCTGCCCAGGCGGTGGCTGGCTACACCTTG. This rearrangement joins TRBV2 to TRBJ1-2; D unresolved. The CDR3 totals 14 residues. CDR1 and CDR2 from the germline V gene are SNHLY and FYNNEI. Deletions cut 5 bases from V and 7 bases from J, with 17 bases between.

For this clonotype: Mismatch with germline at one junction end may stem from a read error. The V gene is TRBV4-1, the J gene TRBJ2-5; 7 bases are shared with TRBD2. CDR1 and CDR2 (germline): MGHRA, YSYEKL. The CDR3 consists of 15 residues. This chain's CDR3 is CASSQGTSGQEPQYF. The CDR3 DNA follows: TGCGCCAGCAGCCAAGGGACTAGTGGGCAAGAGCCCCAGTACTTC.

This clonotype was counted a few times. J is TRBJ2-1 and V is TRBV20-1, with 12 bases that match TRBD2. Germline CDR1 and CDR2: DFQATT and SNEGSKA (reference sequence). The CDR3 contains 19 residues. Losses at the gene ends were 4 bases for V and 8 bases for J; bases not matched to a gene: 21. CDR3 DNA: TGCAGTGCTAAGACCCCGGGACAGGGGACTAGCGGGCGTATGGATGAGCAGTTCTTC. This translates into CSAKTPGQGTSGRMDEQFF.

As to this clonotype: One end of the junction varies from germline; a read error may be responsible. The V call is TRBV4-2, the J call TRBJ2-2, with 11 bases fitting TRBD2. The length of the CDR3 is 18 residues. The germline gives CDR1 LGHNA, CDR2 YNFKEQ. CDR3 nucleotide sequence: TGTGCCGGCAGCCAGGGGACTAGCGGAACGGGGGGCACCGGGGAGCTGTTTTTT. This codes for CAGSQGTSGTGGTGELFF.

The chain combines TRBV11-2 with TRBJ2-2, with 7 bases that match TRBD2. This CDR3 is 14 amino acids long. CDR1 SGHAT and CDR2 FQNNGV come from the germline V gene. The ends lost 9 bases at V and 9 bases at J; junction bases unmatched: 13. The CDR3 bases are TGTGCCAGAAGCCTAGCGCGGGAGACCAGGGAGCTGTTTTTT. Its protein is CARSLARETRELFF.

In regard to this clonotype: The CDR3 ends on some other residue instead of the conserved phenylalanine or tryptophan, so this is likely a read error. No DNA is shown, since the ends of the CDR3 on it are uncertain; the CDR3 is the one TCRdb lists. The genes are TRBV20-1 and TRBJ2-3; TRBD2 is taken as the D call from the table, unchecked against the DNA. Germline CDR1 reads DFQATT; CDR2 reads SNEGSKA (reference sequence). The CDR3 spans 13 amino acids, including both terminal residues. Here the CDR3 reads CSANAGVTDTLYL.

The chain joins TRBV6-6 to TRBJ1-2; 9 positions match TRBD1. The CDR3 is 14 amino acids. The germline V gene encodes CDR1 MNHNY and CDR2 SVGAGI (reference sequence). The CDR3 sequence is CVCTQQGADYGYTF. In DNA, the CDR3 is TGTGTCTGCACCCAACAGGGGGCAGACTATGGCTACACCTTC.

This clonotype has a handful of counts. Being one base from a much bigger clone, this may be a read error. The gene calls are TRBV5-1 and TRBJ2-1; 7 bases align to TRBD2. CDR1 is SGHRS and CDR2 is YFSETQ in the germline V gene. The CDR3 runs to 13 residues. The CDR3 bases are TGCGCCATCAGCGGGGACGTGGGGGATGAGCAGTTCTTC. It translates to CAISGDVGDEQFF.

Notes on this clonotype: At one boundary the junction diverges from the germline segment, which might be a read error. The V call is TRBV11-2, the J call TRBJ2-3; D uncertain. CDR3 length: 13 amino acids. Germline lookup yields CDR1 SGHAT and CDR2 FQNNGV. The CDR3 spells CASSFTQLDTQYF. CDR3 DNA: TGTGCCAGTAGCTTTACCCAACTAGATACGCAGTATTTT.

With regard to this clonotype: A junction boundary mismatches the germline segment, possibly from a read error. This chain connects TRBV5-5 to TRBJ1-1; D remains unclear. CDR3 length: 13 residues. From germline, CDR1 is SGHKS and CDR2 YYEKEE (reference sequence). The CDR3 loop is CASSLSSNTKAFF. Here the CDR3 DNA reads TGTGCCAGCAGCTTGTCATCGAACACTAAAGCCTTCTTT.

Note on this clonotype: As the CDR3 is not closed by the conserved phenylalanine or tryptophan, this likely results from a read error. The V gene is TRBV29-1, the J gene TRBJ2-1; D possibly corresponds to TRBD2 (6 bases). The CDR3 totals 15 residues. The germline V gene encodes CDR1 SQVTM and CDR2 ANQGSEA. The CDR3 loop is CSVEWRDRSYNEQFL. The CDR3 region has the DNA TGCAGCGTTGAATGGCGGGACCGCTCCTATAATGAGCAGTTCCTC.